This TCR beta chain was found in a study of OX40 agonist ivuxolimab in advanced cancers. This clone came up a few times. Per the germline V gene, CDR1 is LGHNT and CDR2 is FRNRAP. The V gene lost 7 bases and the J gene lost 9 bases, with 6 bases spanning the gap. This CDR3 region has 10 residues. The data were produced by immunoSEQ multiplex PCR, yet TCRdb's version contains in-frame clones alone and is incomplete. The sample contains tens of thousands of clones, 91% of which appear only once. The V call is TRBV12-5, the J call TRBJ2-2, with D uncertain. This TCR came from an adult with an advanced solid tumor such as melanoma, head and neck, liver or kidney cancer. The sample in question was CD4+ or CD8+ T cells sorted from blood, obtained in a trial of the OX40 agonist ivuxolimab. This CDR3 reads CASAWRELFF. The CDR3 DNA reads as TGTGCTAGTGCTTGGCGGGAGCTGTTTTTT.